This TCR beta chain is drawn from a study of T cells in Graves' hyperthyroidism and ophthalmopathy. The study's findings and limits: Model-based prediction identified ophthalmopathy a median 6.5 months prior to its onset.

The CDR3 spans 14 residues. Trimming left V 7 bases short and J 3 bases short, with 12 bases between. Germline loops: CDR1 MDHEN, CDR2 SYDVKM. On this clonotype: As yet, its antigen is unknown.

Amplified TCR beta CDR3 regions came from RNA transcripts. The HTBI primer set was used in a first-round RT-PCR of the TCR CDR3. A single record per CDR3 protein comes from TCRdb applying MiXCR to the multiplex PCR reads. Of about 610,000 distinct CDR3 sequences in the sample, just over 45% were seen once. The V and J genes are TRBV28 and TRBJ2-2; unclear D gene. The clonotype was recovered from a woman aged 18-30 years with Graves' hyperthyroidism. Sequenced: peripheral blood or thyroid tissue (not recorded which). CDR3 sequence (DNA): TGTGCCAGCAAGGGTGGGGATGACACCGGGGAGCTGTTTTTT. Its translation: CASKGGDDTGELFF.